This T cell receptor (beta chain) is from a study of beta chain features in type 1 diabetes. Study at large: Patients shared similar age, gender and cell yields with healthy donors. Findings of the study overall: Shortening of TCRB CDR3s, moderate but significant, appeared in all four CD4+ subsets of Type 1 diabetes patients.

This CDR3 has 16 amino acids. The germline CDR1 and CDR2 sequences are SGHRS and YFSETQ. The V segment lost 7 bases and the J segment 4 bases; nucleotides outside the gene matches: 13. With regard to this clone: Antigen: not known.

Sequencing targeted expressed TCRB transcripts, as all isolated RNA had been reverse transcribed. Data came from immunoSEQ multiplex PCR; TCRdb stores just in-frame clones and leaves some out. The sample consists of about 170,000 clones, roughly 8% of them appearing once. The sequence was obtained from a man aged 18 to 30 with type 1 diabetes. The sequencing input was central memory CD4+ T cells from blood. This chain uses TRBV5-1 with TRBJ2-3; 9 nucleotides align to TRBD1. Here the CDR3 DNA reads TGCGCCAGCGCGCTAACCGGGACAGGGAACGCAGATACGCAGTATTTT. This sequence encodes CASALTGTGNADTQYF.